The 17 T cell receptor beta chains listed next were all sequenced from one sample in a study of technical replicates of blood from a few donors. Some clones are missing from TCRdb's copy, which holds only in-frame ones; the method was immunoSEQ multiplex PCR. This table holds 55,000 to 75,000 clones, around 85% found once. Input material: PBMCs. All receptors derive from a human donor in good health. Some clones in this sample may be carry-over from other donors' samples.

The rearrangement joins TRBV30 to TRBJ2-7; TRBD1 matches 7 bases. The V gene end was trimmed by 5 bases and the J gene end by 4 bases; junction bases not matched to a gene: 8. The CDR3 runs 13 residues. Germline values: CDR1 GTSNPN, CDR2 SVGIG (reference sequence). DNA for the CDR3: TGTGCCTGGGCGAAGGGGGCTCGGTACGAGCAGTACTTC. This encodes CAWAKGARYEQYF.

The CDR3 DNA is TGTGCCAGCAGCCCGGGGAGACTGACGAGCTCCTACAATGAGCAGTTCTTC. It specifies CASSPGRLTSSYNEQFF. This rearrangement joins TRBV7-8 to TRBJ2-1; D is possibly TRBD2 (5 bases). This CDR3 comprises 17 residues. Trimming removed 5 bases at V and 0 bases at J, with 17 bases between. In germline, CDR1 is SGHVS, CDR2 FQNEAQ.

The V call is TRBV4-1, the J call TRBJ1-2, with 12 bases matching TRBD1. Trimming cost V 4 bases and J 7 bases; bases outside gene matches: 10. The CDR3 covers 16 residues. The V gene's germline CDR1 is MGHRA and CDR2 YSYEKL. Here the CDR3 reads CASSLSPPGQGAGYTF. CDR3 nucleotide sequence: TGCGCCAGCAGCCTCTCTCCGCCGGGACAGGGGGCTGGCTACACCTTC.

The rearrangement uses TRBV2 and TRBJ2-5; tentatively, D is TRBD2 (5 bases). V gave up 10 bases and J gave up 2 bases, with 11 bases separating them. Per germline, CDR1 SNHLY and CDR2 FYNNEI. This CDR3 is 12 amino acids long. CDR3 sequence: CATNRDQETQYF. Written as DNA, the CDR3 is TGTGCCACCAACCGGGATCAAGAGACCCAGTACTTC.

The chain links TRBV27 to TRBJ2-2; 10 bases map to TRBD2. J lost 6 bases, V lost 4 bases, and 11 bases had no gene match. Germline lookup yields CDR1 MNHEY and CDR2 SMNVEV (reference sequence). This CDR3 spans 17 amino acids. CDR3 residues: CASSSASGRYRPGELFF. The CDR3 DNA sequence: TGTGCCAGCAGTTCCGCTAGCGGGAGATACCGACCCGGGGAGCTGTTTTTT.

The chain carries TRBV6-4 and TRBJ2-2; D is perhaps TRBD1 (5 bases). Germline V lookup: CDR1 MRHNA, CDR2 SNTAGT. CDR3 size: 15 residues. Trimming took off 3 bases at V and 7 bases at J, with 15 bases between the two ends. Written as DNA, the CDR3 is TGTGCCAGCAGTGATAGTGCGGACGACAGCGGGGAGCTGTTTTTT. Translation: CASSDSADDSGELFF.

The chain carries TRBV5-5 and TRBJ1-1; D unclear. The V gene's germline CDR1 is SGHKS and CDR2 YYEKEE (reference sequence). V was shortened by 6 bases and J by 1 base, with 13 bases between the two germline ends. The CDR3 has 14 amino acids. The CDR3 is CASTSGVGNTEAFF. DNA of the CDR3: TGTGCCAGCACCTCCGGGGTAGGGAACACTGAAGCTTTCTTT. The full variable domain, in which reference TRBV5-5 and TRBJ1-1 provide the parts outside the CDR3, is DAGVTQSPTHLIKTRGQQVTLRCSPISGHKSVSWYQQVLGQGPQFIFQYYEKEERGRGNFPDRFSARQFPNYSSELNVNALLLGDSALYLCASTSGVGNTEAFFGQGTRLTVV.

V and J are TRBV4-3 and TRBJ1-2; D perhaps matches TRBD1 (5 bases). The germline V gene has CDR1 LGHNA and CDR2 YSLEER. V lost 0 bases and J 4 bases, leaving 15 bases between the germline ends. The CDR3 contains 16 residues. This chain's CDR3 is CASSQDRRGPGYGYTF. Here the CDR3 DNA reads TGCGCCAGCAGCCAAGATCGTAGGGGCCCTGGCTATGGCTACACCTTC.

The chain recombines TRBV11-2 with TRBJ1-2, with 9 bases matching TRBD1. The CDR3 extends over 16 amino acids. V shed 7 bases, J shed 0 bases, and the junction held 9 bases outside the gene matches. Germline V gene data show CDR1 as SGHAT and CDR2 as FQNNGV. The CDR3 DNA reads as TGTGCCAGCACGCCACAGGGGGCGGCAGCTAACTATGGCTACACCTTC. It translates to CASTPQGAAANYGYTF. The variable domain in full, completed from reference TRBV11-2 and TRBJ1-2, reads EAGVAQSPRYKIIEKRQSVAFWCNPISGHATLYWYQQILGQGPKLLIQFQNNGVVDDSQLPKDRFSAERLKGVDSTLKIQPAKLEDSAVYLCASTPQGAAANYGYTFGSGTRLTVV.

The chain joins TRBV7-9 to TRBJ2-1; D might be TRBD2 (6 bases). Germline V gene data show CDR1 as SEHNR and CDR2 as FQNEAQ (reference sequence). CDR3 length: 17 amino acids. Deletions cut 0 bases from V and 6 bases from J, with 18 bases between. The CDR3 is CASSLATGDGVGNEQFF. The CDR3 bases are TGTGCCAGCAGCTTAGCGACGGGGGATGGGGTGGGCAATGAGCAGTTCTTC. Using reference TRBV7-9 and TRBJ2-1 for the parts outside the CDR3, the full variable domain is DTGVSQNPRHKITKRGQNVTFRCDPISEHNRLYWYRQTLGQGPEFLTYFQNEAQLEKSRLLSDRFSAERPKGSFSTLEIQRTEQGDSAMYLCASSLATGDGVGNEQFFGPGTRLTVL.

This clone appeared once. The chain links TRBV6-4 to TRBJ1-1; weak D call: TRBD1 (5 bases). The CDR3 totals 13 residues. Germline V CDR1 and CDR2: MRHNA, SNTAGT. V lost 6 bases, J lost 5 bases, and 13 bases lay in between. DNA of the CDR3: TGTGCCAGCAGCCTCTGGGACTCTACTGAAGCTTTCTTT. Residues: CASSLWDSTEAFF.

This clone occurred a few times. The chain uses TRBV18 and TRBJ1-6; possible D gene TRBD1, 6 bases. Trimming left V 6 bases short and J 7 bases short, with 10 bases between. Germline V gene lookup returns CDR1 KGHSH and CDR2 LQKENI. This CDR3 is 13 amino acids long. CDR3 protein: CASSPTGNSPLHF. As DNA, the CDR3 is TGTGCCAGCTCCCCAACAGGGAATTCACCCCTCCACTTT.

This clone has only one observation. The gene calls are TRBV7-9 and TRBJ2-1; 10 nucleotides line up with TRBD1. Germline assignment: CDR1 SEHNR and CDR2 FQNEAQ (reference sequence). Losses at the gene ends were 4 bases for V and 6 bases for J; bases not matched to a gene: 3. CDR3 size: 14 residues. The CDR3 sequence is CASSSWTGGNEQFF. CDR3 DNA sequence: TGTGCCAGCAGCTCCTGGACAGGGGGCAATGAGCAGTTCTTC.

The chain couples TRBV4-3 to TRBJ2-1, with a possible D match to TRBD2 (5 bases). The germline CDR1 and CDR2 sequences are LGHNA and YSLEER. V lost 0 bases and J 4 bases, leaving 10 bases between the germline ends. The CDR3 contains 15 residues. The CDR3 DNA reads TGCGCCAGCAGCCAAGATACAGCGGAGTACAATGAGCAGTTCTTC. It specifies CASSQDTAEYNEQFF.

In its sample, this clone was seen many times. The chain has TRBV19 and TRBJ1-1; D gene uncertain. This CDR3 is 15 amino acids long. Germline V gene lookup returns CDR1 LNHDA and CDR2 SQIVND (reference sequence). The V end lost 1 base, the J end lost 9 bases, and 18 bases lay between the germline ends. CDR3 sequence (DNA): TGTGCCAGTAGTATAGCACGGGCCCTCGGGATGAAAGCTTTCTTT. Encoded protein: CASSIARALGMKAFF.

The rearrangement uses TRBV19 and TRBJ1-2; the D is unclear. V was trimmed by 3 bases and J by 5 bases, leaving 22 bases between them. The CDR3 sequence is 17 residues long. The germline CDR1 and CDR2 sequences are LNHDA and SQIVND (reference sequence). The CDR3 bases are TGTGCCAGTAGTATTGGCCAAGGACTAACCCAGTTATATGGCTACACCTTC. Amino acid sequence: CASSIGQGLTQLYGYTF.

The chain links TRBV4-1 to TRBJ1-1; 8 nucleotides line up with TRBD1. This CDR3 is built from 14 residues. Germline CDR1 is MGHRA and CDR2 is YSYEKL. Trimming cost V 4 bases and J 4 bases; bases outside gene matches: 5. The CDR3 nucleotides are TGCGCCAGCAGCCGCGGACAGGGACGCACTGAAGCTTTCTTT. Amino acids: CASSRGQGRTEAFF.